This T cell receptor beta chain was observed in a study of blood T cell repertoires in COVID-19. Background on the study: There were acute and convalescent COVID-19 samples, and they came from the United States, Italy and Spain.

As originally analysed: Estimation of nucleated cell counts relied on the amplification of reference gene primers. Clones were sequenced by immunoSEQ multiplex PCR, and TCRdb holds only the in-frame ones, with some missing. That table is the source of V, J and clone size, and D and trimming were worked out from the DNA. Among about 220,000 clones, 85% were seen once, and the ten largest hold approximately 2.3%. V was cut by 0 bases and J by 6 bases, with 15 bases left in between. The CDR3 is 15 amino acids. Germline V gives CDR1 SGHTA, CDR2 FQGNSA. This receptor was taken from a woman in her 70s with COVID-19, enrolled during active disease. Sequenced material: peripheral blood. The gene calls are TRBV7-2 and TRBJ2-7; TRBD2 might be the D (6 bases). DNA for the CDR3: TGTGCCAGCAGCTTAGCGCCGGGAGTTAACTCCGAGCAGTACTTC. It encodes CASSLAPGVNSEQYF.